These 14 T cell receptor beta chains share one sample of origin, sequenced in a study of blood T cell repertoires in COVID-19 (dated by TCRdb to the early 2020s). The library was made by the immunoSEQ multiplex PCR assay. As stored in TCRdb, this immuneACCESS dataset retains in-frame rearrangements with V and J assigned. A fraction of the clones does not appear; measured against another copy, unresolved V genes explain less than half of the discrepancy, and the remainder lacks a known reason. This sample holds 60,000 to 75,000 clones; 76% were observed only once. About 6.4% of the sample comes from the top ten. What was sequenced was peripheral blood. The origin of the receptors is a woman aged 45 to 65 with active or convalescent COVID-19.

J is TRBJ2-7 and V is TRBV18, with D possibly matching TRBD1 (5 bases). CDR1 KGHSH and CDR2 LQKENI come from the germline V gene. The CDR3 is made up of 15 amino acids. V shed 5 bases and J shed 0 bases, with 14 bases lying between them. CDR3 bases: TGTGCCAGCTCATACGACAGCCCGAGCTCCTACGAGCAGTACTTC. This codes for CASSYDSPSSYEQYF. The variable domain in full, completed from reference TRBV18 and TRBJ2-7, reads NAGVMQNPRHLVRRRGQEARLRCSPMKGHSHVYWYRQLPEEGLKFMVYLQKENIIDESGMPKERFSAEFPKEGPSILRIQQVVRGDSAAYFCASSYDSPSSYEQYFGPGTRLTVT.

Worth noting for this clone: A junction end diverges from the germline sequence, so it may reflect a read error. The chain recombines TRBV11-2 with TRBJ2-2, with 11 bases lining up with TRBD2. Germline loops: CDR1 SGHAT, CDR2 FQNNGV. The CDR3 covers 15 residues. CDR3 nucleotides: TGTGCCAGCAGCTCCTCCGGACTAGCGGGTGGGGGGCTGTTTTTT. It is translated as CASSSSGLAGGGLFF.

This clone was counted ten times or more. The chain has TRBV27 and TRBJ2-7, with TRBD1 matching 8 bases. From germline, CDR1 is MNHEY and CDR2 SMNVEV (reference sequence). CDR3 size: 14 residues. J was trimmed by 0 bases and V by 4 bases; bases with no gene match: 2. CDR3 loop: CASSWTGISYEQYF. In nucleotides, the CDR3 is TGTGCCAGCAGTTGGACAGGGATCTCCTACGAGCAGTACTTC.

The chain employs TRBV7-2 and TRBJ2-1; D possibly corresponds to TRBD2 (6 bases). Germline V gene sequence: CDR1 SGHTA, CDR2 FQGNSA. The CDR3 has 14 amino acids. The V end was cut by 7 bases, the J end by 0 bases, with 10 bases between. The CDR3, as DNA: TGTGCCAGCACCTCCGGGAGCTCCTACAATGAGCAGTTCTTC. This sequence encodes CASTSGSSYNEQFF.

This clone was seen more than once but under ten times. The chain recombines TRBV10-3 with TRBJ1-1; D is possibly TRBD1 (6 bases). Trimming took 0 bases from V and 6 from J, leaving 14 bases between them. The CDR3 totals 15 residues. CDR1 is ENHRY and CDR2 is SYGVKD in the germline V gene. The CDR3 sequence is CAISESGGLISEAFF. In DNA, the CDR3 is TGTGCCATCAGTGAGTCGGGGGGGCTTATCTCTGAAGCTTTCTTT.

V gene TRBV21-1 combines with J gene TRBJ2-7; the table names TRBD2, a call not compared with the DNA. TRBV21-1 corresponds to a pseudogene. The CDR3 has 15 residues. CDR3 sequence (DNA): TGTGCCAGCAGTCCCTGTGGAGGGGCCGGCTACGAGCAGTACTTC. Translating gives CASSPCGGAGYEQYF.

The chain carries TRBV30 and TRBJ1-2; 8 bases fit TRBD1. Germline V gene lookup returns CDR1 GTSNPN and CDR2 SVGIG (reference sequence). This CDR3 has 15 amino acids. V was pared by 3 bases and J by 0 bases, with 6 bases of the junction left unmatched. CDR3 sequence reads: CAWSRDRRPNYGYTF. CDR3 nucleotides: TGTGCCTGGAGCCGGGACAGGCGACCTAACTATGGCTACACCTTC.

The sample holds a few counts of this clone. The rearrangement links TRBV9 to TRBJ2-1; 8 nucleotides align to TRBD1. CDR1 and CDR2 (germline): SGDLS, YYNGEE. The CDR3 runs to 14 residues. The V segment lost 2 bases and the J segment 5 bases; nucleotides outside the gene matches: 3. CDR3 DNA: TGTGCCAGCAGCGTTGACAGGGGCCACAATGAGCAGTTCTTC. Protein sequence: CASSVDRGHNEQFF.

The V gene is TRBV12-3 or TRBV12-4, the J gene TRBJ1-5; perhaps TRBD1 as D (5 bases). This CDR3 region has 13 residues. V was clipped by 2 bases and J by 5 bases, with 7 bases between them. CDR3 loop: CASSLPGDQPQHF. The CDR3 DNA reads as TGTGCCAGCAGTTTACCGGGGGATCAGCCCCAGCATTTT.

The chain links TRBV7-9 to TRBJ2-7; perhaps TRBD1 as D (6 bases). V was cut by 4 bases and J by 9 bases, with 13 bases left in between. The CDR3 is 12 residues long. Germline V lookup: CDR1 SEHNR, CDR2 FQNEAQ (reference sequence). In DNA form, the CDR3 reads TGTGCCAGCAGCTCCACAGGGCAAGGGCAGTACTTC. Residues: CASSSTGQGQYF.

This rearrangement joins TRBV19 to TRBJ1-2, with 11 bases aligning to TRBD1. The germline V gene has CDR1 LNHDA and CDR2 SQIVND (reference sequence). This CDR3 spans 15 amino acids. Unmatched junction bases numbered 6, after V lost 7 bases and J lost 2 bases. The CDR3 bases are TGTGCCAGTAACCGGGACAGGGGGTTCAACTATGGCTACACCTTC. It specifies CASNRDRGFNYGYTF.

This clone was detected only a few times. J is TRBJ1-5 and V is TRBV6-2 or TRBV6-3; D uncertain. The V gene lost 4 bases and the J gene lost 1 base, with 14 bases spanning the gap. This CDR3 has 16 amino acids. Germline assignment: CDR1 MNHEY and CDR2 SVGEGT. CDR3 in amino acids: CASSSLLGGSNQPQHF. CDR3 nucleotide sequence: TGTGCCAGCAGTTCCCTTCTAGGCGGGAGCAATCAGCCCCAGCATTTT.

This clone was seen more than once but under ten times. This chain links TRBV30 with TRBJ2-1, with 11 bases that match TRBD2. Germline lookup yields CDR1 GTSNPN and CDR2 SVGIG (reference sequence). The ends lost 3 bases at V and 6 bases at J; junction bases unmatched: 4. CDR3 size: 14 residues. CDR3 protein: CAWRPLAGANEQFF. The CDR3, as DNA: TGTGCCTGGAGGCCACTAGCGGGAGCCAATGAGCAGTTCTTC. The full variable domain, its missing parts supplied by reference TRBV30 and TRBJ2-1, is SQTIHQWPATLVQPVGSPLSLECTVEGTSNPNLYWYRQAAGRGLQLLFYSVGIGQISSEVPQNLSASRPQDRQFILSSKKLLLSDSGFYLCAWRPLAGANEQFFGPGTRLTVL.

The CDR3 here is CASSQDPGAEAFF. In DNA form, the CDR3 reads TGTGCCAGCAGCCAAGATCCGGGGGCTGAAGCTTTCTTT. V usage is TRBV3-1 (or the pseudogene TRBV3-2) and J usage is TRBJ1-1, with D perhaps matching TRBD1 (5 bases). CDR1 LGHDT and CDR2 YNNKEL come from the germline V gene (reference sequence). Trimming stripped 0 bases from V and 6 bases from J, with 8 bases between. This CDR3 spans 13 amino acids.